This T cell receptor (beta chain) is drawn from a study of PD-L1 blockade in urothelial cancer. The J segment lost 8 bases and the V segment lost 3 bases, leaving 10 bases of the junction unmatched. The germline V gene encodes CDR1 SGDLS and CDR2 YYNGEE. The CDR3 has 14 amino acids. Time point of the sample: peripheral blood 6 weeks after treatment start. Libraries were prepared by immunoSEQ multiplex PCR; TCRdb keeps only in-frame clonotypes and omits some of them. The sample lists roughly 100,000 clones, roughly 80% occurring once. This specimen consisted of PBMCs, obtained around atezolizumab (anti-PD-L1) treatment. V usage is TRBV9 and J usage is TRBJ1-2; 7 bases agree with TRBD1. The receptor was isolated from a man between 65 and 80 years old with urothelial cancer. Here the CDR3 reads CASSDGQAHRGYTF. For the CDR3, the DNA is TGTGCCAGCAGCGATGGACAGGCCCATCGGGGCTACACCTTC. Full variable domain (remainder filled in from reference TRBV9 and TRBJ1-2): DSGVTQTPKHLITATGQRVTLRCSPRSGDLSVYWYQQSLDQGLQFLIQYYNGEERAKGNILERFSAQQFPDLHSELNLSSLELGDSALYFCASSDGQAHRGYTFGSGTRLTVV.